This record concerns one T cell receptor (beta chain) sequence. This entry is derived from a study of CD8 T cells in Susac syndrome. After extraction with the RNeasy kit, about 0.5 to 1 ug of the RNA was reverse transcribed using random hexamers. Amplification of TCR beta CDR3 across 54 Vbeta and 13 Jbeta was performed with immunoSEQ multiplex PCR. MiXCR was run by TCRdb on the immunoSEQ multiplex PCR reads, yielding one entry per CDR3 protein. The table lists around 150,000 distinct CDR3 sequences, approximately 95% of them singletons, with around 0.12% in the top ten. The TCR was taken from a human donor with multiple sclerosis. Sequenced material: CD4+ T cells from PBMCs.

The CDR3: CASSLTAGAISEQYF. The CDR3, as DNA: TGTGCCAGCAGCTTAACGGCGGGGGCAATTTCCGAGCAGTACTTC. The rearrangement links TRBV7-3 to TRBJ2-7, with D perhaps matching TRBD2 (7 bases). CDR1 and CDR2 from the germline V gene are SGHTA and FQGTGA. V was shortened by 0 bases and J by 6 bases, with 15 bases between the two germline ends. The CDR3 consists of 15 residues.